This T cell receptor (beta chain) was captured in a study of cytomegalovirus exposure and HLA in healthy donors (TCRdb year 2017). As for the study more broadly: According to an earlier analysis of several hundred of the donors, about 179 million T cells yielded 90 million to 140 million unique TCR beta sequences and about 300 Gb of sequence data. Roughly 320 gigabases of sequencing data and approximately 91 million unique TCR sequences made up an early release that covered under 750 HLA-typed donors. Of the roughly 410 genotyped donors, over 80% were placed in the genetic ancestry cluster associated with self-reported Caucasian donors. The aim of the study was to test whether cataloging public T cell receptors could identify signatures of past pathogen exposure. The study profiled the T cell repertoires of more than 500 subjects by immunosequencing and related them to cytomegalovirus serostatus. In addition to the first cohort of around 670 subjects, a separate validation cohort of 120 different subjects was used. High-throughput TCR immunosequencing, statistical association of individual TCRs with disease status, and machine learning were combined to predict cytomegalovirus infection status. A later analysis re-examined previously published TCR beta repertoires from several hundred donors and added high-resolution HLA genotyping to investigate patterns of TCR occurrence. In the later analysis, no new phenotypic data were used to find candidate immune exposures; instead, reliance was placed on TCR beta sequences and their occurrence across donors. An earlier analysis of roughly 580 of the donors used high-throughput TCR beta sequencing to judge whether each TCR beta V gene segment behaved as functional or pseudogenic. Donor age, sex, ethnicity and CMV serostatus were compiled alongside the repertoire data. Genome-wide SNP genotypes for about 65% of the roughly 670 donors were used in a later genetic analysis, which treated that subset as a discovery cohort. Every repertoire in the discovery cohort had been generated on one and the same sequencing platform. HLA typing covered class I and class II loci at four-digit resolution. The number of donors typed differed by locus, with roughly 620-630 for A, B, C, DRB1 and DQB1, around 520 for DQA1, about 610 for DPA1, and around 460 for DPB1. Roughly five DR-DQ haplotypes were treated as single units for association and clustering because of strong linkage in the cohort. Across roughly 420 genotyped donors of the cohort, an average of about 240,000 unique TCR beta nucleotide sequences per donor were sequenced, and roughly 18% of those sequences were non-productive.

CDR1 and CDR2, looked up from the germline V gene (reference sequence), are SEHNR and FQNEAQ. The CDR3 runs 17 residues from the cysteine to the phenylalanine. The retained sequence is limited to the CDR3, 51 bases, with the frame set at the first base. The cohort comprised some 700 healthy bone marrow donors. Cohort members were all nominally healthy when sampled, although unrecorded immune exposures were likely present. The donor tested CMV seronegative and was one of the 352 seronegative cohort members. A peripheral blood sample was provided by each donor, and peripheral blood mononuclear cells were used for TCR beta sequencing. Genomic DNA was extracted from the blood cell samples with the Qiagen DNeasy Blood Extraction Kit. Library method: the immunoSEQ multiplex PCR assay. The multiplex PCR relied on a mix of 60 forward primers for TCR Vbeta segments and 13 reverse primers for TCR Jbeta segments. A multiplex PCR assay on genomic DNA amplified the CDR3 region of rearranged TCR beta genes. On the Illumina HiSeq System, the amplified TCR beta libraries were sequenced as 87-base-pair reads. For the original study's pipeline: A later analysis tallied 75 million to 85 million unique TCR beta chains across the 666 repertoires, and approximately 12 million of those chains were shared by two or more donors. A nearest-neighbor algorithm error-corrected the raw reads and collapsed the reads into unique sequences, merging closely related sequences to remove PCR and sequencing errors. V, D and J gene segments were assigned by aligning CDR3 sequences to IMGT reference sequences. For a sequence to be retained, a match of at least six nucleotides to both a V gene segment and a J gene segment was required. A rearrangement was called productive if the CDR3 had no stop codons and remained in frame with V and J, and every other rearrangement was called non-productive. Following IMGT convention, CDR3 was defined as the stretch from the second conserved V-encoded cysteine up to the conserved J-encoded phenylalanine. In an earlier analysis of around 540 of the donors, sequences lacking an unambiguous match to a single V gene segment were excluded. In an earlier analysis of about 590 of the donors, a V segment was called functional when productive rearrangements were above 56.7%, and segregating when the standard deviation between donors exceeded 5%. A statistical classification framework was developed to diagnose cytomegalovirus status using the catalog of TCR beta chain sequences. In a later analysis, TCR nucleotide sequences were compared against IMGT/GENE-DB human TR gene sequences so that V and J genes could be assigned. The TCRdist pipeline was used in a later analysis to assign CDR3 sequences and most-parsimonious VDJ recombination scenarios. In a later analysis, each TCR beta chain was defined by its CDR3 amino acid sequence together with its V-gene family, and reads lacking a unique V-gene family were excluded. As a way to deal with suspected cross-contamination and a sequencing artifact, a later analysis dropped 450 to 700 nucleotide sequences that were highly shared and had low generation probability. In a later analysis, a clonal expansion index for each public chain was calculated from normalized within-repertoire ranks of inferred template counts. In a later analysis, generation probabilities were computed using a VDJ recombination model fitted to out-of-frame rearrangements, and the results were checked against IGoR. Hypergeometric tests were used in a later analysis to score TCR-TCR, TCR-HLA and TCR-CMV co-occurrence, with a repertoire-size bias correction applied to the TCR pairs. A later analysis estimated false discovery rates by permuting HLA or CMV assignments 20 times. In a later analysis, co-occurring TCRs were grouped using DBSCAN, with TCRdist sequence similarity added in when clustering inside HLA-allele-positive subsets. Repertoires with fewer than 30,000 or more than 120,000 public chains were left out of co-occurrence clustering, as were a handful of repertoires with anomalous nucleotide sharing. The source is immuneACCESS, and TCRdb retained only in-frame sequences with V and J called. Part of the clones is not carried over; for the studies checked, unresolved V genes explain less than half of this, and the remainder is unexplained. The D gene and trimming were derived from the DNA, and the V and J assignments and clone size from that table. This sample holds approximately 100,000 clones; about four fifths were observed only once. Jointly, the top ten make up 1.5% to 2% of the sample.

The investigation overall reported the following: A further reported finding was that TCR beta sequences accurately predicted the HLA-A and HLA-B alleles for most subjects in the first cohort. Only TCR beta chains were sequenced in this cohort, and the absence of alpha or paired-chain data limited detectable features. Because HLA typing was unavailable for some donors at each locus, only the typed subset was used in association tests. Across donors, most TCR sequences were observed very rarely, whereas some public TCRs were present in many individuals. According to the authors, the approach could potentially be generalized to other disease states and immunological phenotypes. In a later analysis, several top co-occurrence clusters were reported to appear linked to parvovirus B19, influenza, CMV and Epstein-Barr virus. Some IMGT-functional V segments, including TRBV6-2 and TRBV6-3, could not be distinguished by the 87-base-pair reads and were therefore excluded. At a false discovery rate of 0.05, a later analysis linked some 18,000 TCR beta sequences to specific HLA alleles. A few of the identified cytomegalovirus-associated TCR beta chains were confirmed in vitro to be specific for cytomegalovirus antigens. Broadly in line with IMGT annotations, most TCR beta V segments showed up in productive rearrangements about 87% or about 30% of the time in an earlier analysis of several hundred of the donors. CMV serostatus was the only immune exposure information available for the cohort. Compared with the roughly 670-donor mean, donors in an Asian-associated ancestry cluster had fewer N-insertions in productive TCRs, according to a later genetic analysis. In a later genetic analysis, a missense DCLRE1C variant was associated with V-gene and J-gene trimming of TCR beta chains, and the association was replicated in an independent cohort. A cluster of highly shared sequence variants was judged likely to represent a technical artifact of the sequencing pipeline. In both the original and validation cohorts, the classifier was reported to diagnose cytomegalovirus status with high specificity and sensitivity. Correlated functional status among segregating V segments might reflect linkage disequilibrium, but an unknown experimental factor could not be ruled out. In a later analysis, HLA-associated TCR beta chains showed more clonal expansion and lower generation probabilities than non-associated chains that were equally common. The study gave a list of some 150 TCR beta chains associated with cytomegalovirus. A later analysis found that most CMV-associated TCR beta chains appeared HLA-restricted, with HLA associations seemingly driven largely by CMV exposure. The earlier analysis of nearly 600 of the donors excluded over 15 rarely observed V segments, including chromosome 9 orphons, because counts were too low. In a later analysis, TCR association rates were found to vary across HLA loci, with the most associated TCRs seen for DRB1 alleles and the fewest for HLA-C alleles. Presence/absence analyses assumed roughly uniform sequencing depth across donors, an assumption that may not hold. When HLA alleles, especially DR and DQ, strongly co-occurred, attributing TCR associations to individual alleles was difficult.

On this clone: What this receptor recognizes is not known. One end of the junction is discordant with germline, which a read error may explain.

This clonotype originated in a woman between 35 and 50 years old in good health and CMV-seronegative. The sequenced sample consisted of PBMCs. The receptor chain draws on TRBV7-9 and TRBJ2-1, with 13 bases matching TRBD2. The bases are TGTTCCAGCAGCCCACTACTAGCGGGAGGGCCCCGCAATGAGCAGTTCTTC. Its protein reads: CSSSPLLAGGPRNEQFF.